The 32 T cell receptor beta chains listed next were all sequenced from one sample in a study of blood T cell repertoires in COVID-19. Repertoires were generated with immunoSEQ multiplex PCR, while TCRdb's copy carries only in-frame clones and drops some. The table has approximately 160,000 clones, more than 75% seen once. What was sequenced was PBMCs or T cells enriched from blood (not recorded which). Source of these receptors: a man between 40 and 49 years old who had recovered from COVID-19.

The chain is built from TRBV30 and TRBJ1-3, with D perhaps matching TRBD1 (5 bases). The CDR3 runs 11 residues. Germline values: CDR1 GTSNPN, CDR2 SVGIG (reference sequence). CDR3 residues: CAVDNFNTIYF. CDR3 DNA sequence: TGTGCTGTGGACAATTTTAACACCATATATTTT.

V is TRBV3-1 (or the pseudogene TRBV3-2) and J is TRBJ1-6, with D perhaps matching TRBD1 (5 bases). Germline V gives CDR1 LGHDT, CDR2 YNNKEL (reference sequence). Trimming removed 5 bases at V and 9 bases at J, with 17 bases between. The CDR3 runs to 15 residues. The CDR3 DNA follows: TGTGCCAGCAGCACGGGGAGGGGATCGCTTTCACCCCTCCACTTT. It translates to CASSTGRGSLSPLHF.

The chain is built from TRBV9 and TRBJ2-7, with a possible D match to TRBD2 (5 bases). This CDR3 comprises 13 residues. Germline CDR1 and CDR2: SGDLS and YYNGEE. Between the trimmed V and J ends, which lost 3 bases and 7 bases, there was a span of 14 bases. DNA for the CDR3: TGTGCCAGCAGCGCCAATGGAGGTGGGGAGCAGTACTTC. Its protein product is CASSANGGGEQYF.

V gene TRBV14 combines with J gene TRBJ2-7; 9 nucleotides align to TRBD1. J gave up 2 bases and V 4 bases, and 6 bases lay outside the gene matches. Germline V gene lookup returns CDR1 SGHDN and CDR2 FVKESK. The CDR3 length is 15 residues. CDR3 loop: CASSLGQGPTYEQYV. DNA for the CDR3: TGTGCCAGCAGCCTGGGACAGGGCCCAACCTACGAGCAGTACGTC.

The genes are TRBV5-1 and TRBJ2-7; D may be TRBD2 (5 bases). Trimming took off 0 bases at V and 3 bases at J, with 13 bases between the two ends. This CDR3 spans 15 amino acids. Germline CDR1 SGHRS, CDR2 YFSETQ. In nucleotides, the CDR3 is TGCGCCAGCAGCTTGGACGGGATGCCCCACTACGAGCAGTACGTC. Its translation: CASSLDGMPHYEQYV.

CDR3 region: CASSPQSNEKLFF. The DNA for the CDR3 is TGTGCCAGCTCACCGCAGTCGAATGAAAAACTGTTTTTT. The J gene is TRBJ1-4, the V gene TRBV18; D is uncertain. CDR3 length equals 13 residues. Trimming removed 3 bases at V and 5 bases at J, with 7 bases between. Germline CDR1 is KGHSH and CDR2 is LQKENI.

The chain uses TRBV6-6 and TRBJ1-2; D is unresolved. The V and J ends lost 7 bases and 1 base respectively, with 10 bases between them. In germline, CDR1 is MNHNY, CDR2 SVGAGI (reference sequence). CDR3 size: 13 residues. The CDR3 reads CASKFLDNYGYTF. CDR3 DNA: TGTGCCAGCAAGTTTCTAGATAACTATGGCTACACCTTC.

This clone was counted a single time. The chain links TRBV6-5 to TRBJ2-3; 7 nucleotides line up with TRBD1. Germline V gives CDR1 MNHEY, CDR2 SVGAGI. With 0 bases clipped from V and 10 bases from J, the junction kept 13 bases outside the gene matches. The CDR3 covers 16 residues. DNA of the CDR3: TGTGCCAGCAGTTACTCCCGGGACAGTGCCCGATCGGCGCAGTATTTT. It is translated as CASSYSRDSARSAQYF.

The chain couples TRBV5-5 to TRBJ1-1, with 8 bases that match TRBD1. Per the germline V gene, CDR1 is SGHKS and CDR2 is YYEKEE (reference sequence). Unmatched junction bases numbered 14, after V lost 3 bases and J lost 10 bases. The CDR3 runs to 15 residues. The CDR3 loop reads CASSSNPTGGRGAFF. CDR3 bases: TGTGCCAGCAGCTCCAACCCTACAGGGGGTAGGGGAGCTTTCTTT.

The genes are TRBV12-3 or TRBV12-4 and TRBJ2-1; D unresolved. The CDR3 extends over 11 amino acids. V was shortened by 3 bases and J by 8 bases, with 5 bases between the two germline ends. CDR3 sequence: CASSFRDEQFF. DNA for the CDR3: TGTGCCAGCAGTTTCCGCGATGAGCAGTTCTTC.

The rearrangement uses TRBV6-5 and TRBJ1-2; TRBD1 matches at 10 bases. CDR3 size: 14 residues. The germline V gene encodes CDR1 MNHEY and CDR2 SVGAGI. The V segment lost 6 bases and the J segment 6 bases; nucleotides outside the gene matches: 7. CDR3 amino acids: CASRPGQGFNGYTF. The CDR3 bases are TGTGCCAGCAGACCGGGACAGGGGTTTAATGGCTACACCTTC.

The J gene is TRBJ2-7, the V gene TRBV6-5; TRBD2 matches 9 bases. J lost 6 bases, V lost 2 bases, and 8 bases had no gene match. Germline-derived CDR1 and CDR2 are MNHEY and SVGAGI. This CDR3 is built from 15 residues. The CDR3 DNA is TGTGCCAGCAGTTACACGGCTAGCGGGGAAGGCGAGCAGTACTTC. Translating gives CASSYTASGEGEQYF.

The J gene is TRBJ2-7, the V gene TRBV25-1; D remains unclear. Deletions cut 1 base from V and 2 bases from J, with 12 bases between. Germline V gene lookup returns CDR1 MGHDK and CDR2 SYGVNS. The CDR3 spans 15 residues. The CDR3 coding sequence is TGTGCCAGCAGTGAATCCGGCGGCCTCCCCTACGAGCAGTACTTC. It codes for CASSESGGLPYEQYF.

This chain uses TRBV10-3 with TRBJ2-1; D might be TRBD2 (7 bases). The CDR3 consists of 20 residues. Germline loops: CDR1 ENHRY, CDR2 SYGVKD. The V end lost 0 bases, the J end lost 9 bases, and 30 bases lay between the germline ends. The DNA of the CDR3 is TGTGCCATCAGTGAGTCCAGGATGGGGGGGGGCCCGGTTCGGCGCCCTGAGCAGTTCTTC. Translated, it gives CAISESRMGGGPVRRPEQFF.

The chain links TRBV5-1 to TRBJ2-3; 8 bases fit TRBD1. Per germline, CDR1 SGHRS and CDR2 YFSETQ. J was trimmed by 3 bases and V by 4 bases; bases with no gene match: 7. The CDR3 length is 15 residues. The CDR3 coding sequence is TGCGCCAGCAGCATGGACAGGGAAGGAACAGATACGCAGTATTTT. Translation: CASSMDREGTDTQYF.

The chain uses TRBV9 and TRBJ2-5; 7 bases match TRBD1. Germline V gene sequence: CDR1 SGDLS, CDR2 YYNGEE. V shed 0 bases, J shed 4 bases, and the junction held 6 bases outside the gene matches. The CDR3 consists of 15 residues. This CDR3 is CASSVDRGWGETQYF. DNA for the CDR3: TGTGCCAGCAGCGTAGACAGGGGATGGGGAGAGACCCAGTACTTC.

The chain carries TRBV7-6 and TRBJ1-2; TRBD1 aligns across 8 bases. V gave up 5 bases and J gave up 7 bases; unmatched junction bases: 12. The CDR3 has 15 residues. Germline V lookup: CDR1 SGHVS, CDR2 FNYEAQ. The CDR3 bases are TGTGCCAGCAGCCAAGGGCCACAGGGGGTGGCTGGCTACACCTTC. It translates to CASSQGPQGVAGYTF.

As concerns this clone: The junction does not match germline at one end; this may be a read error. This chain joins TRBV30 and TRBJ2-7; 7 bases align to TRBD1. The germline CDR1 and CDR2 sequences are GTSNPN and SVGIG (reference sequence). This CDR3 region has 12 residues. The DNA of the CDR3 is TGTGCCTGGCAAAGGACAGGCTACGAGCAGTGCTTC. This encodes CAWQRTGYEQCF. Full variable domain (missing parts from reference TRBV30 and TRBJ2-7): SQTIHQWPATLVQPVGSPLSLECTVEGTSNPNLYWYRQAAGRGLQLLFYSVGIGQISSEVPQNLSASRPQDRQFILSSKKLLLSDSGFYLCAWQRTGYEQCFGPGTRLTVT.

This clone was seen just once. The rearrangement links TRBV5-6 to TRBJ2-3, with D perhaps TRBD2 (6 bases). This CDR3 region has 14 residues. The V end was cut by 5 bases, the J end by 5 bases, with 15 bases between. The germline V gene has CDR1 SGHDT and CDR2 YYEEEE. The CDR3 DNA follows: TGTGCCAGCAGGAACGGACTGGGGGGAGATACGCAGTATTTT. Protein sequence: CASRNGLGGDTQYF.

The chain uses TRBV19 and TRBJ1-5, with 8 positions matching TRBD1. In germline, CDR1 is LNHDA, CDR2 SQIVND (reference sequence). Trimming took 8 bases from V and 4 from J; bases not matched to a gene: 4. The CDR3 contains 13 residues. CDR3 loop: CASAGGWNQPQHF. DNA of the CDR3: TGTGCCAGTGCAGGGGGCTGGAATCAGCCCCAGCATTTT.

V gene TRBV2 combines with J gene TRBJ2-3; D might be TRBD1 (6 bases). V lost 4 bases and J 6 bases, leaving 11 bases between the germline ends. The CDR3 is made up of 13 amino acids. Per the germline V gene, CDR1 is SNHLY and CDR2 is FYNNEI. In nucleotides, the CDR3 is TGTGCCAGCAGTGTAAACCAGGGGGATACGCAGTATTTT. This translates into CASSVNQGDTQYF.

The chain is built from TRBV4-1 and TRBJ1-2; perhaps TRBD1 as D (6 bases). The germline V and J ends were trimmed by 4 bases and 10 bases, with 13 bases remaining between them. The CDR3 length is 12 residues. Germline CDR1 reads MGHRA; CDR2 reads YSYEKL. CDR3 loop: CASSRSGEYYTF. Here the CDR3 DNA reads TGCGCCAGCAGCCGATCAGGGGAGTACTACACCTTC.

The CDR3 is CASSFTDSNTGELFF. In nucleotides, the CDR3 is TGTGCCAGCAGCTTCACTGATTCGAACACCGGGGAGCTGTTTTTT. The rearrangement joins TRBV11-2 to TRBJ2-2; no clear D. V was shortened by 3 bases and J by 0 bases, with 8 bases between the two germline ends. This CDR3 contains 15 residues. CDR1 SGHAT and CDR2 FQNNGV come from the germline V gene.

This chain uses TRBV11-3 with TRBJ2-1; TRBD1 aligns across 7 bases. Germline assignment: CDR1 SGHNT and CDR2 YENEEA. This CDR3 has 15 residues. Unmatched junction bases numbered 3, after V lost 2 bases and J lost 2 bases. Here the CDR3 reads CASSLRDSPYNEQFF. The CDR3, as DNA: TGTGCCAGCAGCTTAAGGGACAGCCCCTACAATGAGCAGTTCTTC.

The chain links TRBV3-1 (or the pseudogene TRBV3-2) to TRBJ2-3; TRBD2 matches at 8 bases. The CDR3 runs 15 residues. J was trimmed by 10 bases and V by 1 base; bases with no gene match: 10. CDR1 LGHDT and CDR2 YNNKEL come from the germline V gene (reference sequence). Written as DNA, the CDR3 is TGTGCCAGCAGCCAAGCGTCCGGACTAGCAGGAGCGCAGTATTTT. Translation gives CASSQASGLAGAQYF.

The chain employs TRBV6-1 and TRBJ1-2; D not resolved. Germline CDR1 MNHNS, CDR2 SASEGT. The CDR3 is 17 amino acids. Between the trimmed V and J ends, which lost 4 bases and 4 bases, there was a span of 22 bases. CDR3 nucleotide sequence: TGTGCCAGCAGTGTCAAAATTGTGGGCTCTTTTGGCTATGGCTACACCTTC. Amino acids: CASSVKIVGSFGYGYTF.

This chain links TRBV2 with TRBJ1-2; TRBD1 agrees at 12 bases. The CDR3 has 14 amino acids. Germline CDR1 is SNHLY and CDR2 is FYNNEI. J was trimmed by 6 bases and V by 6 bases; bases with no gene match: 5. CDR3 in DNA: TGTGCCAGCAGAAAGGGGGACAGGGGGCATGGCTACACCTTC. The encoded protein is CASRKGDRGHGYTF.

This rearrangement joins TRBV10-3 to TRBJ1-4; a weak D match, TRBD1 (6 bases). The V gene lost 4 bases and the J gene lost 8 bases, with 11 bases spanning the gap. There are 13 residues in the CDR3. Germline values: CDR1 ENHRY, CDR2 SYGVKD. The CDR3 DNA follows: TGTGCCATCAGTGTGGATCAGGGGGAAAAACTGTTTTTT. Translating gives CAISVDQGEKLFF.

The chain joins TRBV7-9 to TRBJ2-7, with D possibly being TRBD2 (5 bases). Germline V gene lookup returns CDR1 SEHNR and CDR2 FQNEAQ (reference sequence). Trimming cost V 1 base and J 0 bases, with 16 bases left between them. The CDR3 has 17 amino acids. CDR3 bases: TGTGCCAGCAGCTTAGGTCTTCGCGGGTCTGGCTCCTACGAGCAGTACTTC. Translating it yields CASSLGLRGSGSYEQYF. The full variable domain, with the rest looked up from reference TRBV7-9 and TRBJ2-7, is DTGVSQNPRHKITKRGQNVTFRCDPISEHNRLYWYRQTLGQGPEFLTYFQNEAQLEKSRLLSDRFSAERPKGSFSTLEIQRTEQGDSAMYLCASSLGLRGSGSYEQYFGPGTRLTVT.

The rearrangement uses TRBV6-5 and TRBJ1-1; D uncertain. V was shortened by 0 bases and J by 0 bases, with 8 bases between the two germline ends. In germline, CDR1 is MNHEY, CDR2 SVGAGI. There are 15 residues in the CDR3. Written as DNA, the CDR3 is TGTGCCAGCAGTTACTCCCTCGTAGTGAACACTGAAGCTTTCTTT. This translates into CASSYSLVVNTEAFF.

The chain couples TRBV27 to TRBJ2-3; D gene unclear. This CDR3 is built from 13 residues. Trimming left V 4 bases short and J 1 base short, with 6 bases between. Germline CDR1 reads MNHEY; CDR2 reads SMNVEV (reference sequence). The CDR3 region is CASSYQGTDTQYF. In DNA form, the CDR3 reads TGTGCCAGCAGTTATCAGGGCACAGATACGCAGTATTTT.

The chain links TRBV30 to TRBJ1-2, with D possibly matching TRBD1 (6 bases). The CDR3 is 11 residues long. Germline values: CDR1 GTSNPN, CDR2 SVGIG (reference sequence). Trimming removed 4 bases from V and 8 bases from J, with 11 bases in between. The CDR3 sequence: CAWNWGQGYTF. The CDR3 nucleotides are TGTGCCTGGAACTGGGGGCAGGGCTACACCTTC.